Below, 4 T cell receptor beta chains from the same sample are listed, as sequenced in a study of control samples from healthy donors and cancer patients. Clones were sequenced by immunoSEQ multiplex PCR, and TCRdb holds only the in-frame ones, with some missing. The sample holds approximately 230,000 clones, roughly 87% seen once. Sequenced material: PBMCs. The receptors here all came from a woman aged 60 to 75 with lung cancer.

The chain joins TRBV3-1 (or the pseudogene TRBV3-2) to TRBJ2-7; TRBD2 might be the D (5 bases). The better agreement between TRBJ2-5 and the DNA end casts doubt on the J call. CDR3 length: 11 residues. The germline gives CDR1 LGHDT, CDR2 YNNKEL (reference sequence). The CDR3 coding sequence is TGTGCCAGCAGCCGCGCGGGGACCCAGTACTTC. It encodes CASSRAGTQYF.

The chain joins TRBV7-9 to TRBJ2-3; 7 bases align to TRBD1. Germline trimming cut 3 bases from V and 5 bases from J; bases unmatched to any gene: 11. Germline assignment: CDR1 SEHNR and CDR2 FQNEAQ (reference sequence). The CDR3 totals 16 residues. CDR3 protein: CASSFGATGDRDTQYF. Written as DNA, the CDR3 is TGTGCCAGCAGCTTTGGAGCTACAGGGGACCGAGATACGCAGTATTTT.

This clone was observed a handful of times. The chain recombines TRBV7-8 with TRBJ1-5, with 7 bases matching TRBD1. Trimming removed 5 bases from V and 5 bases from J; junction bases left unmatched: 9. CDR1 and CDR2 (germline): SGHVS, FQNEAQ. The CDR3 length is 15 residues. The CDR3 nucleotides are TGTGCCAGCAGCCCAAACGGACAGGCTTATCAGCCCCAGCATTTT. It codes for CASSPNGQAYQPQHF.

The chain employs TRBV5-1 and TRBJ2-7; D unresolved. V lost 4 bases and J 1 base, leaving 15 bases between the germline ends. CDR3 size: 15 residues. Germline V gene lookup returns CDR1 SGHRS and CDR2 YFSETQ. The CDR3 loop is CASSLDLRRSYEQYF. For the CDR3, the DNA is TGCGCCAGCAGCCTGGATCTCCGTAGGTCCTACGAGCAGTACTTC.